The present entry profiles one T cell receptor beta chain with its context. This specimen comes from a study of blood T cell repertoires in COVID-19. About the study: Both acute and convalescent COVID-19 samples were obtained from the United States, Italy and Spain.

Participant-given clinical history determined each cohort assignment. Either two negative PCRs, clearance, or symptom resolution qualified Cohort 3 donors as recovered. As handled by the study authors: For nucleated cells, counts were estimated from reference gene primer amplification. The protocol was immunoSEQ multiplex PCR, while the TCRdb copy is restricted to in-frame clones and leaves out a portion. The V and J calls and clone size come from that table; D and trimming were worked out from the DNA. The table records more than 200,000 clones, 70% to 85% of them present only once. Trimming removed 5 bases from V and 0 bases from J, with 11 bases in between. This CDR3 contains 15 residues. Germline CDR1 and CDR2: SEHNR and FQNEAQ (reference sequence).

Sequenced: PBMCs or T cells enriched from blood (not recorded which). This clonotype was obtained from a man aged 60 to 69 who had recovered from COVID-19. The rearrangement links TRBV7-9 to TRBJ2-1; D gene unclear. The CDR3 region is CASSIRFSSYNEQFF. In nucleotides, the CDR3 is TGTGCCAGCAGCATCCGATTTAGCTCCTACAATGAGCAGTTCTTC. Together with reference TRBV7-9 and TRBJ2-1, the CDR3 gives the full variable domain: DTGVSQNPRHKITKRGQNVTFRCDPISEHNRLYWYRQTLGQGPEFLTYFQNEAQLEKSRLLSDRFSAERPKGSFSTLEIQRTEQGDSAMYLCASSIRFSSYNEQFFGPGTRLTVL.